The source of this T cell receptor (beta chain) is a study of identical twins. Findings of the study overall: Insertions were fewer in abundant cord blood beta clonotypes, whereas memory repertoires showed none of this pattern.

TCRdb re-called the 5' RACE reads with MiXCR, one entry per CDR3 protein. The sample contains 690,000 or so distinct CDR3 sequences, roughly 6% of which appear only once. This clonotype was seen ten or more times. Its antigen remains unknown. Per the germline V gene, CDR1 is SGDLS and CDR2 is YYNGEE. The CDR3 loop spans 15 amino acids. Trimming left V 0 bases short and J 2 bases short, with 9 bases between. This receptor was obtained from a man aged 18 to 30 in good health. V is TRBV9 and J is TRBJ2-4; D is ambiguous. Specimen: naive T cells sorted from blood. Here the CDR3 reads CASSVEMGTKNIQYF. The CDR3, as DNA: TGTGCCAGCAGCGTAGAGATGGGAACCAAAAACATTCAGTACTTC.